This entry lists 13 T cell receptor beta chains sequenced from one sample in a study of shared clonotypes between healthy human individuals. Clones were sequenced by immunoSEQ multiplex PCR, and TCRdb holds only the in-frame ones, with some missing. The sample includes some 1.1 million clones, approximately 75% of them seen just once. Sequencing was carried out using memory CD4+ T cells from PBMCs. Subset noted: CD45RA-negative fraction. These receptor sequences come from a man younger than 30 in good health. Some clones in this sample may be carry-over from other donors' samples.

The genes are TRBV7-9 and TRBJ2-6, with 7 bases lining up with TRBD1. The V gene's germline CDR1 is SEHNR and CDR2 FQNEAQ (reference sequence). The V gene end was trimmed by 6 bases and the J gene end by 2 bases; junction bases not matched to a gene: 16. CDR3 length: 19 residues. Here the CDR3 DNA reads TGTGCCAGCAGACCTCCTCCGGGACAGCCCGCCCCTGGGGCCAACGTCCTGACTTTC. Translated: CASRPPPGQPAPGANVLTF.

V usage is TRBV4-1 and J usage is TRBJ2-1, with 8 bases aligning to TRBD2. This CDR3 has 13 amino acids. J lost 7 bases, V lost 8 bases, and 7 bases had no gene match. CDR1 and CDR2 (germline): MGHRA, YSYEKL. CDR3 residues: CASRGLARNEQFF. CDR3 bases: TGCGCCAGCCGAGGACTAGCAAGGAATGAGCAGTTCTTC.

This sequence joins TRBV10-3 and TRBJ2-1, with 7 bases lining up with TRBD2. The CDR3 length is 15 residues. Per germline, CDR1 ENHRY and CDR2 SYGVKD. Trimming cost V 10 bases and J 8 bases; bases outside gene matches: 17. CDR3 protein: CATLQPGGGPDEQFF. The CDR3 nucleotides are TGTGCCACCCTGCAACCCGGGGGAGGGCCGGATGAGCAGTTCTTC.

The chain links TRBV5-1 to TRBJ1-2; unclear D gene. CDR1 SGHRS and CDR2 YFSETQ come from the germline V gene. CDR3 length: 13 residues. V was trimmed by 3 bases and J by 8 bases, leaving 14 bases between them. CDR3 DNA sequence: TGCGCCAGCAGCTATGGGGTCGGAGAAGGCTACACCTTC. Amino acids: CASSYGVGEGYTF.

The rearrangement links TRBV5-8 to TRBJ1-5; D not certain. The CDR3 is made up of 13 amino acids. V lost 4 bases to trimming and J lost 4 bases, with 9 bases between them. Germline values: CDR1 SGHTS, CDR2 YDEGEE. CDR3 loop: CASSVDGNQPQHF. DNA of the CDR3: TGTGCCAGCAGCGTTGACGGGAATCAGCCCCAGCATTTT.

In this sample, this clone turned up once. The chain joins TRBV19 to TRBJ2-7; 7 positions match TRBD1. Germline CDR1 reads LNHDA; CDR2 reads SQIVND (reference sequence). Trimming removed 4 bases from V and 4 bases from J; junction bases left unmatched: 13. CDR3 length: 16 amino acids. The CDR3 region is CASSKTKQGPPYEQYF. The CDR3 DNA follows: TGTGCCAGTAGTAAGACGAAACAGGGGCCACCGTACGAGCAGTACTTC.

This chain connects TRBV6-1 to TRBJ1-5; tentative D call: TRBD1 (5 bases). CDR1 MNHNS and CDR2 SASEGT come from the germline V gene. Deletions cut 4 bases from V and 6 bases from J, with 10 bases between. CDR3 length equals 13 residues. DNA of the CDR3: TGTGCCAGCAGTGGGCAGGGAACTCAGCCCCAGCATTTT. It codes for CASSGQGTQPQHF.

A note on this clone: Other nucleotide sequences in the sample specify the same CDR3. DNA of the CDR3: TGCGCCAGCAGCTTCAGCTCTGGGGCCAACGTCCTGACTTTC. Encoded protein: CASSFSSGANVLTF. The chain recombines TRBV5-1 with TRBJ2-6, with no clear D. Germline CDR1 and CDR2: SGHRS and YFSETQ. Trimming removed 2 bases at V and 0 bases at J, with 3 bases between. The CDR3 length is 14 residues.

This sequence joins TRBV28 and TRBJ2-1; D is possibly TRBD1 or TRBD2 (5 bases each). The length of the CDR3 is 19 residues. Germline V gene lookup returns CDR1 MDHEN and CDR2 SYDVKM. Between the trimmed V and J ends, which lost 6 bases and 4 bases, there was a span of 28 bases. This CDR3 is CASSDFRDPLIGMYNEQFF. The CDR3 DNA reads as TGTGCCAGCAGCGATTTCCGGGACCCTCTCATCGGGATGTACAATGAGCAGTTCTTC. Supplemented by reference TRBV28 and TRBJ2-1, the full variable domain reads DVKVTQSSRYLVKRTGEKVFLECVQDMDHENMFWYRQDPGLGLRLIYFSYDVKMKEKGDIPEGYSVSREKKERFSLILESASTNQTSMYLCASSDFRDPLIGMYNEQFFGPGTRLTVL.

V gene TRBV18 combines with J gene TRBJ1-1; D unclear. Between the trimmed V and J ends, which lost 6 bases and 4 bases, there was a span of 12 bases. Looked up from germline, CDR1 is KGHSH and CDR2 is LQKENI. The CDR3 is 13 residues long. Here the CDR3 reads CASSVVGSTEAFF. As DNA, the CDR3 is TGTGCCAGCTCTGTGGTAGGGAGCACTGAAGCTTTCTTT.

CDR3 DNA sequence: TGTGCCAGCAGCTTAACGAACAGGCAGCCCCAGCATTTT. It specifies CASSLTNRQPQHF. The chain carries TRBV7-8 and TRBJ1-5; perhaps TRBD1 as D (5 bases). The V gene's germline CDR1 is SGHVS and CDR2 FQNEAQ. The CDR3 runs 13 residues. Trimming removed 2 bases at V and 7 bases at J, with 9 bases between.

Concerning this clone: Different DNA sequences within this sample yield the same CDR3. V is TRBV5-1 and J is TRBJ1-1; D ambiguous. Germline assignment: CDR1 SGHRS and CDR2 YFSETQ. The CDR3 has 13 amino acids. Trimming stripped 0 bases from V and 0 bases from J, with 3 bases between. The CDR3 nucleotides read TGCGCCAGCAGCTTGGGTCTGAACACTGAAGCTTTCTTT. Amino acid sequence: CASSLGLNTEAFF.

V is TRBV18 and J is TRBJ1-5; possible D gene TRBD1, 6 bases. Germline V gene data show CDR1 as KGHSH and CDR2 as LQKENI. Deletions cut 6 bases from V and 7 bases from J, with 19 bases between. The CDR3 runs 15 residues. CDR3 bases: TGTGCCAGCTCTCTTTCCCCAGGGGTCGGCCAGCCCCAGCATTTT. Protein: CASSLSPGVGQPQHF.